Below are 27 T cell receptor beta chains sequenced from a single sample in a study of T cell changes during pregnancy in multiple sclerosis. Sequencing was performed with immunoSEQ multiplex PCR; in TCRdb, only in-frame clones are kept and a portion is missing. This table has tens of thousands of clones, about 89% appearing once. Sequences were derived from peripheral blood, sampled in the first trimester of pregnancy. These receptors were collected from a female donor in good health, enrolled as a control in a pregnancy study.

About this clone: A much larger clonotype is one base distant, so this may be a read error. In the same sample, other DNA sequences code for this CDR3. The DNA for the CDR3 is TGTGCCAGCAGTTACTCGACAGTGAACACTGAAGCTTTCTTT. Residues: CASSYSTVNTEAFF. The chain employs TRBV6-5 and TRBJ1-1; possible D gene TRBD1, 5 bases. The germline CDR1 and CDR2 sequences are MNHEY and SVGAGI. The CDR3 runs to 14 residues. The germline V and J ends were trimmed by 0 bases and 0 bases, with 5 bases remaining between them.

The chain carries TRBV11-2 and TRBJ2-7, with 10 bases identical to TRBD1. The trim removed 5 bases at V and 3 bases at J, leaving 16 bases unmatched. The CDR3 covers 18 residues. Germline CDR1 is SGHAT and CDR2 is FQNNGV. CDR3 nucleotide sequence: TGTGCCAGCAGCGACCGACAGGGGGCTAACCCCCGACTCTACGAGCAGTACTTC. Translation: CASSDRQGANPRLYEQYF.

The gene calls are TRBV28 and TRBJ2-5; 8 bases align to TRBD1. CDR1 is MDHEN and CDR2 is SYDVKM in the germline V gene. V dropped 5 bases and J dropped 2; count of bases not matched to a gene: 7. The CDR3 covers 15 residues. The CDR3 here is CASSRPQGAQETQYF. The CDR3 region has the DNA TGTGCCAGCAGTCGACCCCAGGGGGCTCAAGAGACCCAGTACTTC.

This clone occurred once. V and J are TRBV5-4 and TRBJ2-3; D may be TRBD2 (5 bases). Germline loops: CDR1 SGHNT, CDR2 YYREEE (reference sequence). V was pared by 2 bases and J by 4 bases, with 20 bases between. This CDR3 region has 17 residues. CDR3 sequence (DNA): TGTGCCAGCAGCTTTCCAAAAATAGGACGGCGGGCAGATACGCAGTATTTT. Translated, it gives CASSFPKIGRRADTQYF.

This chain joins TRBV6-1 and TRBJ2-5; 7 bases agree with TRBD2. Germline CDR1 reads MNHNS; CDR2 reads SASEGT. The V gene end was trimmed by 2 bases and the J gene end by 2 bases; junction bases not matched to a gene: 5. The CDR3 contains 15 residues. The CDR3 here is CASSESGGGQETQYF. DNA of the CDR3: TGTGCCAGCAGTGAATCGGGGGGAGGGCAAGAGACCCAGTACTTC.

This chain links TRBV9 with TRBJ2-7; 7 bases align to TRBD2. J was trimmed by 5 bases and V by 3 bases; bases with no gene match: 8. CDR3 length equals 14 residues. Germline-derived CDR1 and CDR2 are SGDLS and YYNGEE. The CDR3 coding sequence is TGTGCCAGCAGCGGGGGCGGGGGACCCAACGAGCAGTACTTC. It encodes CASSGGGGPNEQYF.

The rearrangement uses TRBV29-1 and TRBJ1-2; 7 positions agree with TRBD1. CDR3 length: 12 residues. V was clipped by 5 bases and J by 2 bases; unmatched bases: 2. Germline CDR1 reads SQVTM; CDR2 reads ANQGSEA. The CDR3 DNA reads TGCAGCGTTTTGACAGGGAACTATGGCTACACCTTC. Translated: CSVLTGNYGYTF.

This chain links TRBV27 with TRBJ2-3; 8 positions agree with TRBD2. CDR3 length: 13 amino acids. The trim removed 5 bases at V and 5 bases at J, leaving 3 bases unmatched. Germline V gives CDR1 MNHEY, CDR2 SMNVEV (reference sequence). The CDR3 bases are TGTGCCAGCAGTAGGCGGGAGGTAGATACGCAGTATTTT. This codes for CASSRREVDTQYF.

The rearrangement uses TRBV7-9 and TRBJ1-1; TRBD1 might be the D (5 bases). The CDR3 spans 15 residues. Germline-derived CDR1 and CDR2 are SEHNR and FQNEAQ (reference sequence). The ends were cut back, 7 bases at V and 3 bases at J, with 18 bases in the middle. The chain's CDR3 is CASTPSGWVDTEAFF. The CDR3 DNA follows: TGTGCCAGCACCCCCTCAGGGTGGGTGGACACTGAAGCTTTCTTT. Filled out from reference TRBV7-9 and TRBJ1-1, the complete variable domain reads DTGVSQNPRHKITKRGQNVTFRCDPISEHNRLYWYRQTLGQGPEFLTYFQNEAQLEKSRLLSDRFSAERPKGSFSTLEIQRTEQGDSAMYLCASTPSGWVDTEAFFGQGTRLTVV.

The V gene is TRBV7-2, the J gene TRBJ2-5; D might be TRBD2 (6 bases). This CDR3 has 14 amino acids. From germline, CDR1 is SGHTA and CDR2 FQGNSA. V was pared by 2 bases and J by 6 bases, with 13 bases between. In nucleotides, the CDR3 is TGTGCCAGCAGCTTAAGTTCGCGGGGACAGACCCAGTACTTC. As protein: CASSLSSRGQTQYF.

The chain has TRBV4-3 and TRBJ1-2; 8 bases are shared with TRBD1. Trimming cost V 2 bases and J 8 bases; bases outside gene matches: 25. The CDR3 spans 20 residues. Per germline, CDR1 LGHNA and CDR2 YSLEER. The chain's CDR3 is CASSQLGKARRTGSWVGYTF. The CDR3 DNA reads TGCGCCAGCAGCCAATTAGGAAAAGCGCGCCGGACAGGGAGTTGGGTGGGCTACACCTTC.

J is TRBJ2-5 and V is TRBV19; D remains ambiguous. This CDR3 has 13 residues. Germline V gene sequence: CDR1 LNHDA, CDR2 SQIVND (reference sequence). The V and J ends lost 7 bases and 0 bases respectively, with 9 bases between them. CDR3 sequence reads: CASTGGDQETQYF. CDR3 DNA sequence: TGTGCCAGTACTGGCGGTGACCAAGAGACCCAGTACTTC.

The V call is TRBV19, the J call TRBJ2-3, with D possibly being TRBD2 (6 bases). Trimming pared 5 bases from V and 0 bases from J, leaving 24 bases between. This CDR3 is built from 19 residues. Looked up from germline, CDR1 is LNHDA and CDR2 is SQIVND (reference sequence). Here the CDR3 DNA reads TGTGCCAGTAGTGCATCCCCCTTTTTTGTAGCGGCTAGCACAGATACGCAGTATTTT. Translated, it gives CASSASPFFVAASTDTQYF.

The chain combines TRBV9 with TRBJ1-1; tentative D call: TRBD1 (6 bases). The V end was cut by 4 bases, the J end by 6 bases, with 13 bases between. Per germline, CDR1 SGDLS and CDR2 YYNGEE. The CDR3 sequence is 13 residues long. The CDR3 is CASSRAPGAEAFF. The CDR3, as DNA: TGTGCCAGCAGCCGGGCCCCAGGGGCTGAAGCTTTCTTT.

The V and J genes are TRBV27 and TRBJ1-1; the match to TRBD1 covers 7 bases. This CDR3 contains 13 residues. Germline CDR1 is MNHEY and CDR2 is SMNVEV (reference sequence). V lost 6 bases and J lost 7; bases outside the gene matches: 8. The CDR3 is CASRAGQAHEAFF. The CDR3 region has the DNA TGTGCCAGCAGGGCCGGACAGGCCCATGAAGCTTTCTTT.

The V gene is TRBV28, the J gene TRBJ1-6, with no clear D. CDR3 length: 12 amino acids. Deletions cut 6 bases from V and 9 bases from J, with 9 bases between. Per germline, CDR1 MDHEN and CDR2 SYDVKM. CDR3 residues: CASSLKLSPLHF. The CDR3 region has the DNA TGTGCCAGCAGCTTGAAACTTTCACCCCTCCACTTT.

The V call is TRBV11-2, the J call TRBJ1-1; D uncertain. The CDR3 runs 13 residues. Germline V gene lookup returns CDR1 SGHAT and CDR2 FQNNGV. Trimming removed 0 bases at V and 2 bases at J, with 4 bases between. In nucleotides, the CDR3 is TGTGCCAGCAGCTTAGACAGAAACACTGAAGCTTTCTTT. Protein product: CASSLDRNTEAFF.

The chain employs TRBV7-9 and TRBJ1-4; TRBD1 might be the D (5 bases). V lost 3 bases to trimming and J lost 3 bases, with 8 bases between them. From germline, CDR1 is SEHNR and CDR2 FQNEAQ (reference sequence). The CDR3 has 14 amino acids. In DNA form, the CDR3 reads TGTGCCAGCAGCTTCAAGGGGTCTAATGAAAAACTGTTTTTT. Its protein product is CASSFKGSNEKLFF.

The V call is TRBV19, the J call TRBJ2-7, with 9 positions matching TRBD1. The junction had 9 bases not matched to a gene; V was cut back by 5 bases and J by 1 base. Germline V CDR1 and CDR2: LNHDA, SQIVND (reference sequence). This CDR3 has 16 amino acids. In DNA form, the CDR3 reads TGTGCCAGTAGTCTGACGTCCGGGACAGGGTCCTACGAGCAGTACTTC. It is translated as CASSLTSGTGSYEQYF.

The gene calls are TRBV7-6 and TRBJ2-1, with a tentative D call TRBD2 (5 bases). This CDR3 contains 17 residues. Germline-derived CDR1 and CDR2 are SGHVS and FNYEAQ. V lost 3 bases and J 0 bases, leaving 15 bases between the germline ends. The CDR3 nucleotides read TGTGCCAGCAGCTTGAGGGCTCCGGATAGCTCCTACAATGAGCAGTTCTTC. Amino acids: CASSLRAPDSSYNEQFF.

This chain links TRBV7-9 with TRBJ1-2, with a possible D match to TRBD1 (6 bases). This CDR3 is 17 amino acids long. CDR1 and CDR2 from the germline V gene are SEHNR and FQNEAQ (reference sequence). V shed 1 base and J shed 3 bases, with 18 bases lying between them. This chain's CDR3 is CASSLVGPQGFHYGYTF. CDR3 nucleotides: TGTGCCAGCAGCTTAGTCGGCCCCCAGGGGTTCCACTATGGCTACACCTTC.

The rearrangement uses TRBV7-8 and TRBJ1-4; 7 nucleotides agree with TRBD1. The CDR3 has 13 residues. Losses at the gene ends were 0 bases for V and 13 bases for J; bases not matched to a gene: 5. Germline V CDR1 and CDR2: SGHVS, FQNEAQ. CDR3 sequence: CASSLARTGVLFF. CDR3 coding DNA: TGTGCCAGCAGCTTAGCCAGGACAGGTGTACTGTTTTTT.

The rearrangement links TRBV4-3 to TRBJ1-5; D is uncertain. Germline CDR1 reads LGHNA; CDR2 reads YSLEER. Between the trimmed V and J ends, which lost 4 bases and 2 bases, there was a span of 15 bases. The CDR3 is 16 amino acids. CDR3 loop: CASSLNRGKGNQPQHF. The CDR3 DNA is TGCGCCAGCAGCCTCAATCGAGGGAAGGGCAATCAGCCCCAGCATTTT.

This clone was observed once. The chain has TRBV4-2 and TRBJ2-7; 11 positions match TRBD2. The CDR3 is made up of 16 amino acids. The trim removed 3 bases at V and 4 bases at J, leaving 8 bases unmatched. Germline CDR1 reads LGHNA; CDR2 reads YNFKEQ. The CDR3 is CASSHASGGREYEQYF. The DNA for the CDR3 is TGTGCCAGCAGCCACGCTAGCGGGGGGCGTGAGTACGAGCAGTACTTC.

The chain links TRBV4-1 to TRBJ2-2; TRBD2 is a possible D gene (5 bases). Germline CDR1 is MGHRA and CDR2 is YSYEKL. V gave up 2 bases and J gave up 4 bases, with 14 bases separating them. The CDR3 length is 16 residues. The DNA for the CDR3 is TGCGCCAGCAGCCAACTGCGCGGGTCGGGCACCGGGGAGCTGTTTTTT. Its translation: CASSQLRGSGTGELFF.

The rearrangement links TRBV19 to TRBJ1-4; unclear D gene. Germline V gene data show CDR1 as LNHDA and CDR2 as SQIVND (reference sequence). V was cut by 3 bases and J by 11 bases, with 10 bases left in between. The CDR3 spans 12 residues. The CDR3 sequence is CASSMVESKLFF. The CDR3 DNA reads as TGTGCCAGTAGTATGGTCGAGTCGAAACTGTTTTTT.

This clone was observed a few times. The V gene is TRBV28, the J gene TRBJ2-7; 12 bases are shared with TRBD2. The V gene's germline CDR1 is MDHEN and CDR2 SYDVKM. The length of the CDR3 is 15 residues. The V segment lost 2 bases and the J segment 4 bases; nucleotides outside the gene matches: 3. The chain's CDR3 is CASSLKTSGSYEQYF. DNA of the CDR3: TGTGCCAGCAGTTTAAAGACTAGCGGGAGTTACGAGCAGTACTTC.